Listed below are T cell receptor beta chains from one sample, sequenced in a study of response to subunit inactivated influenza vaccine. TCRdb called the RT-PCR reads again in MiXCR, with one record for every CDR3 protein. The data contain some 500,000 distinct CDR3 sequences, less than 30% of them singletons. The sequences come from CD4+ T cells sorted from PBMCs, collected about 5 days after vaccination. Receptors originate from a man aged 50-59 years who received an inactivated influenza vaccine. Each CDR3 is given with its conserved first and last residue. The D gene is left open where the match is weak. Expanded clones get a size class; other rows say once, few or many, or leave the size out.

length	D	size	V	J	CDR3	DNA
17	TRBD2	.	TRBV5-1	TRBJ2-7	CASSPKLSGEGVYEQYF	TGCGCCAGCAGCCCAAAACTTAGCGGGGAGGGGGTCTACGAGCAGTACTTC
16	TRBD1	.	TRBV12-3/TRBV12-4	TRBJ1-1	CASSLAHTGGRAEAFF	TGTGCCAGCAGTTTAGCGCACACAGGGGGCCGCGCTGAAGCTTTCTTT
13	.	.	TRBV9	TRBJ2-3	CASTGSGTDTQYF	TGTGCCAGCACCGGAAGCGGTACAGATACGCAGTATTTT
15	.	few	TRBV6-5	TRBJ2-2	CASSYAVTNTGELFF	TGTGCCAGCAGTTACGCGGTAACGAACACCGGGGAGCTGTTTTTT
16	.	once	TRBV5-1	TRBJ2-5	CASSLEISQTAETQYF	TGCGCCAGCAGCTTGGAGATTTCACAAACCGCGGAGACCCAGTACTTC
12	.	few	TRBV29-1	TRBJ1-2	CSVGEANYGYTF	TGCAGCGTTGGGGAGGCTAACTATGGCTACACCTTC
16	TRBD2	.	TRBV6-2/TRBV6-3	TRBJ2-1	CASRRLAGGSYNEQFF	TGTGCCAGCAGGAGACTAGCGGGAGGGTCCTACAATGAGCAGTTCTTC
14	.	.	TRBV6-2/TRBV6-3	TRBJ1-5	CASRYPGSNQPQHF	TGTGCCAGCCGCTACCCGGGATCCAATCAGCCCCAGCATTTT
13	.	few	TRBV5-1	TRBJ2-1	CASSLNSRPGQFF	TGCGCCAGCAGCTTGAACTCGAGACCGGGGCAGTTCTTC
12	.	.	TRBV28	TRBJ2-7	CASSSLYYEQYF	TGTGCCAGCAGTTCCCTATACTACGAGCAGTACTTC
16	.	.	TRBV9	TRBJ2-5	CASSVDQGVRTETQYF	TGTGCCAGCAGCGTAGATCAAGGGGTACGGACAGAGACCCAGTACTTC
15	.	few	TRBV7-2	TRBJ2-3	CASSGLGDHTDTQYF	TGTGCCAGCAGCGGACTCGGAGATCACACAGATACGCAGTATTTT
14	TRBD2	.	TRBV11-2	TRBJ2-7	CASSLEGLASEQYF	TGTGCCAGCAGCTTAGAGGGACTAGCTTCCGAGCAGTACTTC
16	TRBD2	few	TRBV7-2	TRBJ2-1	CASRSHTSGIYNEQFF	TGTGCCAGCAGGTCTCATACTAGCGGGATCTACAATGAGCAGTTCTTC
12	.	.	TRBV20-1	TRBJ2-1	CSASGTRAHQFF	TGCAGTGCTTCCGGGACCAGGGCGCATCAGTTCTTC
13	TRBD1	few	TRBV5-6	TRBJ1-2	CASSLGTGTGYTF	TGTGCCAGCAGCTTGGGGACAGGGACTGGCTACACCTTC
16	TRBD2	few	TRBV6-5	TRBJ2-1	CASSYKAGERYNEQFF	TGTGCCAGCAGTTACAAGGCGGGGGAGAGGTACAATGAGCAGTTCTTC
15	.	few	TRBV20-1	TRBJ2-1	CSARSWQSSYNEQFF	TGCAGTGCCAGGAGTTGGCAGAGCTCCTACAATGAGCAGTTCTTC
12	.	.	TRBV5-1	TRBJ2-5	CASSLEGNAQYF	TGCGCCAGCAGCTTGGAAGGAAACGCCCAGTACTTC
14	TRBD2	once	TRBV20-1	TRBJ2-7	CSAQIAGLLYEQYF	TGCAGTGCACAGATAGCGGGTCTGCTCTACGAGCAGTACTTC
15	.	.	TRBV5-1	TRBJ2-5	CASSLDSQKGETQYF	TGCGCCAGCAGCTTGGACTCTCAGAAAGGGGAGACCCAGTACTTC
11	.	few	TRBV3-1	TRBJ2-7	CASSRTNEQYF	TGTGCCAGCAGTCGGACCAACGAGCAGTACTTC
16	TRBD2	.	TRBV11-2	TRBJ2-1	CASRHTSGSFINEQFF	TGTGCCAGCAGACATACTAGCGGGAGTTTTATTAATGAGCAGTTCTTC
14	.	.	TRBV27	TRBJ2-7	CASSLKGGSYEQYF	TGTGCCAGCAGTTTAAAAGGGGGCTCCTACGAGCAGTACTTC
14	.	medium-sized	TRBV12-3/TRBV12-4	TRBJ2-3	CASTPGSRTGTQYF	TGTGCCAGCACCCCGGGATCGCGGACGGGTACGCAGTATTTT